This T cell receptor beta chain was profiled in a study of sequential checkpoint blockade in melanoma (dated by TCRdb to between 2019 and 2020). Study-wide context: Patients were randomized 1:1 to first-line nivolumab followed by ipilimumab (arm A) or ipilimumab followed by nivolumab (arm B). Both trial sequences were followed by maintenance nivolumab. Beyond this particular receptor, the publication reports: Larger, independent patient cohorts are needed to validate the response-prediction model that combines TCR metrics and mutation burden.

TCRbeta CDR3 regions were immunosequenced from genomic DNA with the immunoSEQ Assay. Genomic DNA was amplified by bias-controlled multiplex PCR before high-throughput sequencing. For the original study's pipeline: To quantify the absolute abundance of each unique TCRbeta CDR3 region, the sequences were collapsed and filtered. Clonality was defined as 1 minus Pielou's evenness and was calculated using productive rearrangements only. A previously published method was used to identify clones whose frequencies were significantly greater in on-treatment samples than in baseline samples. The clones in this table, taken by TCRdb from immuneACCESS, are in-frame only. Not every clone is retained; where verified, under half of the shortfall comes from an unresolved V gene, and the cause of the rest is unknown. Clonal size and the V and J genes are those of that table, whereas D and trimming came from the DNA. The sample records about 20,000 clones, over 80% of which are singletons. The top ten clonotypes cover around 25% of the sample.

Details on this clone: No cognate antigen has been identified for it. Base qualities were left out, and no much larger clone turns up one base away.

Counted from cysteine to phenylalanine, this CDR3 has 15 amino acids. Only CDR3 DNA is held: 45 bases, read in frame from base 1. The V end gives up 4 bases and the J end 3 bases, leaving 5 bases in the junction not matched to a gene. The CDR1 and CDR2 encoded by the germline V gene are MDHEN and SYDVKM. Explained via the paper, the treatment or condition label denotes: randomized to nivolumab then ipilimumab (arm A) or the reverse (arm B). None of the patients in the trial had previously been given DNA-damaging chemotherapy. On a FACS Aria II flow cytometer, live CD3+CD8+ cells that were negative for CD19 and CD56 were sorted from thawed PBMCs. Samples were obtained from patients with melanoma enrolled in CheckMate 064, a randomized, open-label phase II trial of sequential checkpoint blockade. Peripheral blood mononuclear cells were obtained through leukapheresis, purified using Ficoll-Paque, and frozen in human serum containing roughly 10% DMSO. Immediately after sorting, the purity of sorted blood CD3+CD8+ cells was verified to be >95%, after which DNA was extracted.

The clonotype originates from a human donor with melanoma. Sequenced material: CD8+ T cells sorted from blood (inferred from file names), taken from a patient given nivolumab and ipilimumab in sequence. The V gene is TRBV28 and the J gene is TRBJ2-7, and 11 bases in between align with TRBD2. The CDR3 amino acid sequence is: CASSSPGLAVYEQYF. The DNA sequence follows: TGTGCCAGCAGTTCGCCGGGACTAGCGGTCTACGAGCAGTACTTC.